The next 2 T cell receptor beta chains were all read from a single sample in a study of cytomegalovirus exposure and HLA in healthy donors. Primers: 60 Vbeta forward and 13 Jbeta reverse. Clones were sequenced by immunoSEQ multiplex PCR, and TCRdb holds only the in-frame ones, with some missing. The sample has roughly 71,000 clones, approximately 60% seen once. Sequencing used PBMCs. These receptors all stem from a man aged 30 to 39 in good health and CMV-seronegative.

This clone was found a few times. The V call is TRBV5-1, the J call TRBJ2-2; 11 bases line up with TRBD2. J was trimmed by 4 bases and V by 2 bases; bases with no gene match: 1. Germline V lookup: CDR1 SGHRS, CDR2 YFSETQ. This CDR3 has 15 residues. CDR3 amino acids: CASSFGLAGTGELFF. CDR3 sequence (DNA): TGCGCCAGCAGCTTCGGACTAGCGGGCACCGGGGAGCTGTTTTTT.

CDR3 nucleotide sequence: TGCGCCAGCAGCCAAGGAGATAGCGGGGGGCCCCAAGAGACCCAGTACTTC. Its protein is CASSQGDSGGPQETQYF. V usage is TRBV4-1 and J usage is TRBJ2-5, with TRBD2 identical over 10 bases. With V trimmed by 1 base and J by 1 base, 6 bases remained unmatched. In germline, CDR1 is MGHRA, CDR2 YSYEKL. CDR3 length: 17 amino acids.